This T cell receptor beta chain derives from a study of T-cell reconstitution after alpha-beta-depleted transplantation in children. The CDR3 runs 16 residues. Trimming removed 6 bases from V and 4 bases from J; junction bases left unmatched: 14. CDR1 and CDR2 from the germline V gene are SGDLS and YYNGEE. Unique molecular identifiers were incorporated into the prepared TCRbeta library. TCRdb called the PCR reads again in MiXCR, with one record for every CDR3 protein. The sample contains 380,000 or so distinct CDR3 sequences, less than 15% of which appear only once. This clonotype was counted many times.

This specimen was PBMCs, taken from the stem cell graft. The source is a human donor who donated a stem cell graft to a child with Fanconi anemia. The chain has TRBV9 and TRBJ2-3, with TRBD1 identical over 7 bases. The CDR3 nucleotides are TGTGCCAGCACCTTAGGGCAGGGGGAGACAGCAGATACGCAGTATTTT. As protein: CASTLGQGETADTQYF.